This T cell receptor (beta chain) originates from a study of cytomegalovirus exposure and HLA in healthy donors. Study in general: Genotyping showed less than 85% of roughly 400 donors falling in the Caucasian-associated ancestry cluster.

Study-level findings and limits: Among the CMV-associated chains, a few were confirmed in vitro as specific for CMV antigens. Reportedly, diagnosis of cytomegalovirus status by the classifier showed high specificity and sensitivity.

Donors were ostensibly healthy at sampling, although undocumented immune exposures were probable. In the case of this clone: As yet, its antigen is unknown.

The CDR3 is 16 amino acids. Germline V gene data show CDR1 as LNHNV and CDR2 as YYDKDF (reference sequence). The J segment lost 8 bases and the V segment lost 3 bases, leaving 7 bases of the junction unmatched. PCR amplification relied on 60 Vbeta primers (plus 13 Jbeta primers). TCRdb's copy holds only in-frame clones and misses some; the assay was immunoSEQ multiplex PCR. The data show 80,000 to 95,000 clones, with about 63% seen just once and under 8% held by the top ten. The sample consisted of PBMCs. This sequence originates from a woman aged 25 to 45 in good health and CMV-seronegative. The gene calls are TRBV15 and TRBJ2-1, with 13 bases that match TRBD2. The CDR3 loop is CATSSGLAGEYDEQFF. The CDR3 nucleotides read TGTGCCACCAGCAGCGGACTAGCGGGAGAGTACGATGAGCAGTTCTTC.